One T cell receptor (beta chain) is described in this entry. The same CDR3 can be traced to other DNA sequences in this sample. Trimming stripped 1 base from V and 4 bases from J, with 10 bases between. Germline V CDR1 and CDR2: SGHTA, FQGNSA. The CDR3 loop spans 14 amino acids. The data are from a study of shared clonotypes between healthy human individuals. Repertoires were generated with immunoSEQ multiplex PCR, while TCRdb's copy carries only in-frame clones and drops some. Of about 2.2 million clones listed, 93% are singletons. It was CD45RO-negative cells, positively selected for CCR7, that made up naive CD8 cells, with terminally differentiated effector memory CD45RA+ cells excluded.

This TCR was recovered from a man younger than 35 in good health. Some clones in this sample may be carry-over from other donors' samples. V and J are TRBV7-2 and TRBJ1-1; D uncertain. Sample: naive CD8+ T cells from PBMCs. The CDR3 DNA is TGTGCCAGCAGCTTAGGTGCAGGCGGCACTGAAGCTTTCTTT. It is translated as CASSLGAGGTEAFF.